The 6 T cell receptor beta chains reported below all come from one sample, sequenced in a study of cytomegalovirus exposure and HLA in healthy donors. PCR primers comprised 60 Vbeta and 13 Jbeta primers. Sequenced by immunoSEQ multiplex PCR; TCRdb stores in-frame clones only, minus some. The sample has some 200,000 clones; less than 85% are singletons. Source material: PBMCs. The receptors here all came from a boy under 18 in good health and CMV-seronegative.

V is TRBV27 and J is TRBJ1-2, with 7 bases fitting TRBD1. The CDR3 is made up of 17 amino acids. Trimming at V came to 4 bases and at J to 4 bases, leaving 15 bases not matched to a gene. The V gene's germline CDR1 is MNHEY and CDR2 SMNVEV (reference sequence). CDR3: CASSSRRDSVSFYGYTF. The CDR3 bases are TGTGCCAGCAGTTCCCGACGGGACAGTGTCTCTTTCTATGGCTACACCTTC.

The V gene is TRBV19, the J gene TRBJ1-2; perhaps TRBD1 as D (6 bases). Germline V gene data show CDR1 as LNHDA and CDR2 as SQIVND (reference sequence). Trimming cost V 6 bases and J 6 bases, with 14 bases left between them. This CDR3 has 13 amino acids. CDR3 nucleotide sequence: TGTGCCAGTAGCCTCCGGGACATCAATGGCTACACCTTC. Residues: CASSLRDINGYTF.

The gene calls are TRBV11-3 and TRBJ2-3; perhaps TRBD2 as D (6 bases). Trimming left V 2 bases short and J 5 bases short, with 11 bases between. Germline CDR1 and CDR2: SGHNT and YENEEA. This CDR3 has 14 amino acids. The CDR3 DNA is TGTGCCAGCAGCTTACGGGTGGGGGGAGATACGCAGTATTTT. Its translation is CASSLRVGGDTQYF.

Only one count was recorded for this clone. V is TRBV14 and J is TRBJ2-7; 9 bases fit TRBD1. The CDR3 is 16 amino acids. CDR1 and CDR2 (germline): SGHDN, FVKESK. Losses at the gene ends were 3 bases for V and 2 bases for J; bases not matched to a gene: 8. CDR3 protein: CASSQLGTGNPYEQYF. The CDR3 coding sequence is TGTGCCAGCAGCCAGCTAGGGACAGGGAACCCCTACGAGCAGTACTTC.

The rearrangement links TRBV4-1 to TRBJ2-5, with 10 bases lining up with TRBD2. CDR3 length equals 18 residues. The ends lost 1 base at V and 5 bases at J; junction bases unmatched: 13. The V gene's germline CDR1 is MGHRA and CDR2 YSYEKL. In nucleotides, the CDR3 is TGCGCCAGCAGCCAAGGGTCGAGCGGGAGGGCCAGGGCGGAGACCCAGTACTTC. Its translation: CASSQGSSGRARAETQYF.

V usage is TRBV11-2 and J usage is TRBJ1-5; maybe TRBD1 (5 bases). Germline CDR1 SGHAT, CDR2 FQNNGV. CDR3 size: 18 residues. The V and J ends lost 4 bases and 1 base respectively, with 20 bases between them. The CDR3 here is CASSWDYRDPESNQPQHF. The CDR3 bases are TGTGCCAGCAGCTGGGACTACCGGGACCCGGAAAGCAATCAGCCCCAGCATTTT.